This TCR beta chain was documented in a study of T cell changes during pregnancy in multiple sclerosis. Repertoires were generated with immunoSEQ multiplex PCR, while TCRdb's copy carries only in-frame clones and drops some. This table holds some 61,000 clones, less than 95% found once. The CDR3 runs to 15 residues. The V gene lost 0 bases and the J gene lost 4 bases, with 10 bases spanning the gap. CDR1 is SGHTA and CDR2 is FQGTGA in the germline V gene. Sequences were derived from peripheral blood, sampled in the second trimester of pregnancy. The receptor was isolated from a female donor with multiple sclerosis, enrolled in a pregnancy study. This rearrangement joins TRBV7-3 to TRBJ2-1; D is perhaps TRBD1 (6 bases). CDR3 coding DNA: TGTGCCAGCAGCTTAACCGGGGACACATACAATGAGCAGTTCTTC. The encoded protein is CASSLTGDTYNEQFF.